A single sample is the source of the 24 T cell receptor beta chains below, sequenced in a study of blood T cell repertoires in COVID-19. Assay: immunoSEQ multiplex PCR; the TCRdb copy retains only in-frame clones and omits some. The sample contains about 300,000 clones, approximately 86% of which appear only once. Input material: peripheral blood. All receptors come from a man in his 70s with acute or convalescent COVID-19.

The chain recombines TRBV27 with TRBJ2-3; D perhaps matches TRBD1 (6 bases). Germline lookup yields CDR1 MNHEY and CDR2 SMNVEV (reference sequence). This CDR3 is 15 amino acids long. Trimming removed 6 bases from V and 0 bases from J, with 13 bases in between. The CDR3 coding sequence is TGTGCCAGCAGGGGCCTGGGACAAAGCACAGATACGCAGTATTTT. It codes for CASRGLGQSTDTQYF.

This rearrangement joins TRBV6-5 to TRBJ2-7, with D perhaps TRBD1 (7 bases). Trimming removed 7 bases from V and 0 bases from J, with 16 bases in between. The germline V gene encodes CDR1 MNHEY and CDR2 SVGAGI. CDR3 size: 15 residues. The CDR3 sequence is CASTGMEGASYEQYF. In DNA, the CDR3 is TGTGCCAGCACCGGGATGGAGGGGGCCTCCTACGAGCAGTACTTC.

The chain employs TRBV7-8 and TRBJ2-5, with 9 bases lining up with TRBD1. The CDR3 has 15 residues. Losses at the gene ends were 5 bases for V and 3 bases for J; bases not matched to a gene: 7. Germline CDR1 is SGHVS and CDR2 is FQNEAQ. CDR3 amino acids: CASSISGTGKETQYF. The CDR3 DNA is TGTGCCAGCAGCATCTCCGGGACAGGGAAAGAGACCCAGTACTTC.

This clone was recorded once. Here the CDR3 reads CASSQDLGRTDTIYF. Written as DNA, the CDR3 is TGCGCCAGCAGCCAAGATTTAGGGCGGACAGACACCATATATTTT. This chain joins TRBV4-3 and TRBJ1-3, with D perhaps matching TRBD1 (6 bases). The CDR3 is 15 residues long. Germline V gene lookup returns CDR1 LGHNA and CDR2 YSLEER. With 0 bases removed from V and 8 bases from J, the gap between germline ends came to 14 bases.

This chain uses TRBV5-6 with TRBJ1-1, with D maybe TRBD1 (5 bases). This CDR3 spans 14 amino acids. Per the germline V gene, CDR1 is SGHDT and CDR2 is YYEEEE. V lost 3 bases to trimming and J lost 2 bases, with 11 bases between them. The CDR3 DNA reads as TGTGCCAGCAGCTGGAGCAGGGCTAACACTGAAGCTTTCTTT. This sequence encodes CASSWSRANTEAFF.

This clone was detected many times. The chain combines TRBV24-1 with TRBJ2-2; 9 nucleotides agree with TRBD1. J was trimmed by 0 bases and V by 7 bases; bases with no gene match: 5. CDR3 length equals 16 residues. Germline V lookup: CDR1 KGHDR, CDR2 SFDVKD. The CDR3 protein is CATRGQGTSNTGELFF. In nucleotides, the CDR3 is TGTGCCACCAGAGGACAGGGGACCTCGAACACCGGGGAGCTGTTTTTT.

The V and J genes are TRBV19 and TRBJ1-2; D is ambiguous. Trimming removed 2 bases at V and 6 bases at J, with 4 bases between. The germline V gene encodes CDR1 LNHDA and CDR2 SQIVND (reference sequence). The CDR3 is made up of 11 amino acids. CDR3 DNA: TGTGCCAGTAGTATACGAGATGGCTACACCTTC. Protein product: CASSIRDGYTF.

The V and J genes are TRBV5-1 and TRBJ2-7, with a tentative D call TRBD1 (6 bases). The CDR3 runs to 13 residues. Trimming left V 4 bases short and J 5 bases short, with 13 bases between. Germline V CDR1 and CDR2: SGHRS, YFSETQ. The CDR3 here is CASSASTGDEQYF. The DNA for the CDR3 is TGCGCCAGCAGCGCCTCGACAGGAGACGAGCAGTACTTC.

This clone occurred once. This rearrangement joins TRBV30 to TRBJ1-5; D uncertain. From germline, CDR1 is GTSNPN and CDR2 SVGIG (reference sequence). V was shortened by 2 bases and J by 1 base, with 12 bases between the two germline ends. The CDR3 has 15 residues. CDR3 in amino acids: CAWSFNQASNQPQHF. For the CDR3, the DNA is TGTGCCTGGAGTTTCAATCAGGCCAGCAATCAGCCCCAGCATTTT.

The chain uses TRBV9 and TRBJ2-5; a weak D match, TRBD1 (5 bases). This CDR3 is built from 16 residues. Trimming pared 2 bases from V and 1 base from J, leaving 15 bases between. Germline assignment: CDR1 SGDLS and CDR2 YYNGEE. The CDR3 sequence: CASSVRSGARQETQYF. In DNA form, the CDR3 reads TGTGCCAGCAGCGTCAGGTCTGGGGCTCGCCAAGAGACCCAGTACTTC. The full variable domain, in which reference TRBV9 and TRBJ2-5 provide the parts outside the CDR3, is DSGVTQTPKHLITATGQRVTLRCSPRSGDLSVYWYQQSLDQGLQFLIQYYNGEERAKGNILERFSAQQFPDLHSELNLSSLELGDSALYFCASSVRSGARQETQYFGPGTRLLVL.

The chain is built from TRBV7-8 and TRBJ2-1, with 9 bases matching TRBD2. CDR3 size: 12 residues. Germline values: CDR1 SGHVS, CDR2 FQNEAQ. Trimming cost V 4 bases and J 15 bases; bases outside gene matches: 7. CDR3 sequence (DNA): TGTGCCAGCAGCTCATCCGGGACTAGCAGGTTCTTC. Protein product: CASSSSGTSRFF.

The genes are TRBV28 and TRBJ2-7; no reliable D call. The CDR3 loop spans 14 amino acids. CDR1 and CDR2 from the germline V gene are MDHEN and SYDVKM. V lost 8 bases, J lost 2 bases, and 16 bases lay in between. The CDR3 region is CASCAFLETYEQYF. CDR3 bases: TGTGCCAGCTGCGCTTTCTTAGAAACCTACGAGCAGTACTTC.

The chain has TRBV7-2 and TRBJ2-5; 7 bases align to TRBD1. Germline trimming cut 3 bases from V and 5 bases from J; bases unmatched to any gene: 9. There are 15 residues in the CDR3. Looked up from germline, CDR1 is SGHTA and CDR2 is FQGNSA. CDR3 protein: CASSFAQGHGETQYF. For the CDR3, the DNA is TGTGCCAGCAGCTTCGCACAGGGGCACGGGGAGACCCAGTACTTC.

The chain employs TRBV28 and TRBJ1-6; weak D call: TRBD1 (6 bases). The CDR3 is made up of 14 amino acids. V dropped 7 bases and J dropped 10 bases, with 17 bases sitting between them. Germline V gene data show CDR1 as MDHEN and CDR2 as SYDVKM. The CDR3: CASTPGQGDSPLHF. The CDR3 DNA is TGTGCCAGCACCCCGGGACAAGGGGACTCACCCCTCCACTTT.

This chain uses TRBV11-2 with TRBJ2-1; the match to TRBD2 covers 16 bases. Germline CDR1 reads SGHAT; CDR2 reads FQNNGV. This CDR3 has 18 residues. The J segment lost 7 bases and the V segment lost 2 bases, leaving 8 bases of the junction unmatched. The CDR3 sequence is CASSLLGLAGGLMNEQFF. CDR3 coding DNA: TGTGCCAGCAGCTTACTGGGACTAGCGGGGGGGCTTATGAATGAGCAGTTCTTC. The full variable domain, with the rest looked up from reference TRBV11-2 and TRBJ2-1, is EAGVAQSPRYKIIEKRQSVAFWCNPISGHATLYWYQQILGQGPKLLIQFQNNGVVDDSQLPKDRFSAERLKGVDSTLKIQPAKLEDSAVYLCASSLLGLAGGLMNEQFFGPGTRLTVL.

The table lists this clone with a count of one. The rearrangement joins TRBV7-2 to TRBJ1-6, with D unresolved. The CDR3 is 13 residues long. Trimming pared 6 bases from V and 8 bases from J, leaving 11 bases between. From germline, CDR1 is SGHTA and CDR2 FQGNSA. Written as DNA, the CDR3 is TGTGCCAGCAGGACGAGCGGGGATTCACCCCTCCACTTT. Protein: CASRTSGDSPLHF.

The rearrangement links TRBV28 to TRBJ2-3; 11 bases map to TRBD2. The CDR3 extends over 16 amino acids. Looked up from germline, CDR1 is MDHEN and CDR2 is SYDVKM. With 4 bases clipped from V and 5 bases from J, the junction kept 8 bases outside the gene matches. CDR3: CASSSRLAGFKDTQYF. CDR3 nucleotides: TGTGCCAGCAGTTCCCGACTAGCGGGGTTTAAAGATACGCAGTATTTT.

V is TRBV6-1 and J is TRBJ1-2, with D possibly TRBD1 on 6 matching bases. This CDR3 has 15 residues. Per the germline V gene, CDR1 is MNHNS and CDR2 is SASEGT. Trimming shortened V by 0 bases and J by 2 bases, and 10 bases separated the two germline ends. This CDR3 reads CASSEAHRENYGYTF. The CDR3 nucleotides are TGTGCCAGCAGTGAAGCACACAGGGAGAACTATGGCTACACCTTC.

V usage is TRBV5-5 and J usage is TRBJ2-1, with 11 positions matching TRBD2. This CDR3 spans 17 amino acids. V lost 0 bases, J lost 2 bases, and 4 bases stayed unmatched. Per the germline V gene, CDR1 is SGHKS and CDR2 is YYEKEE (reference sequence). The CDR3 nucleotides read TGTGCCAGCAGCTTGGAGGCTAGCGGGGGGCCCTACAATGAGCAGTTCTTC. Protein product: CASSLEASGGPYNEQFF. Looking up the rest from reference TRBV5-5 and TRBJ2-1 gives the full variable domain: DAGVTQSPTHLIKTRGQQVTLRCSPISGHKSVSWYQQVLGQGPQFIFQYYEKEERGRGNFPDRFSARQFPNYSSELNVNALLLGDSALYLCASSLEASGGPYNEQFFGPGTRLTVL.

As concerns this clone: The germline gene is not matched at one end of the junction; a read error may be the cause. V usage is TRBV19 and J usage is TRBJ2-5, with 8 bases identical to TRBD1. Germline V gene data show CDR1 as LNHDA and CDR2 as SQIVND (reference sequence). This CDR3 contains 15 residues. This CDR3 is CASGIQGESWETQYF. CDR3 in DNA: TGTGCCAGTGGTATACAGGGGGAGTCCTGGGAGACCCAGTACTTC.

The chain employs TRBV4-1 and TRBJ2-3; 7 positions match TRBD2. Per the germline V gene, CDR1 is MGHRA and CDR2 is YSYEKL. CDR3 size: 18 residues. The ends lost 2 bases at V and 4 bases at J; junction bases unmatched: 15. CDR3 DNA: TGCGCCAGCAGCCAAAGGACCGACTTGGGGGAGGGCCCAGATACGCAGTATTTT. This translates into CASSQRTDLGEGPDTQYF.

This chain connects TRBV7-9 to TRBJ2-3; unclear D gene. The germline CDR1 and CDR2 sequences are SEHNR and FQNEAQ (reference sequence). Trimming pared 4 bases from V and 5 bases from J, leaving 7 bases between. This CDR3 is built from 12 residues. The CDR3 coding sequence is TGTGCCAGCAGCTGGGCTGTAGATACGCAGTATTTT. Translation gives CASSWAVDTQYF. Based on the CDR3 plus reference TRBV7-9 and TRBJ2-3, the full variable domain is DTGVSQNPRHKITKRGQNVTFRCDPISEHNRLYWYRQTLGQGPEFLTYFQNEAQLEKSRLLSDRFSAERPKGSFSTLEIQRTEQGDSAMYLCASSWAVDTQYFGPGTRLTVL.

V usage is TRBV5-5 and J usage is TRBJ2-7; D possibly corresponds to TRBD1 (5 bases). CDR3 length equals 15 residues. The germline V gene encodes CDR1 SGHKS and CDR2 YYEKEE (reference sequence). The V gene lost 0 bases and the J gene lost 0 bases, with 10 bases spanning the gap. DNA for the CDR3: TGTGCCAGCAGCTTGGTAGGGGTCAGCTCCTACGAGCAGTACTTC. It codes for CASSLVGVSSYEQYF.

The chain uses TRBV18 and TRBJ2-2, with 8 bases identical to TRBD1. The CDR3 is 19 residues long. Germline values: CDR1 KGHSH, CDR2 LQKENI. The V segment lost 3 bases and the J segment 4 bases; nucleotides outside the gene matches: 16. The CDR3 loop reads CASSPRLQQGEGSTGELFF. In DNA form, the CDR3 reads TGTGCCAGCTCACCCCGTCTTCAACAGGGGGAAGGGAGCACCGGGGAGCTGTTTTTT.